This TCR beta chain was identified in a study of T cell repertoires in cytomegalovirus infection. The wider study: It can be stated that public TCR beta signatures indicated CMV infection as well as a matching HLA type.

In TCRdb, the reads were re-called with MiXCR into one record per CDR3 protein. The sample consists of about 250,000 distinct CDR3 sequences, 12% of them appearing once. This clonotype was recorded at least ten times. Its target is not known. Findings and caveats of the study: Across the ex vivo response, the dominant clonotypes were HLA-C-restricted CMV-specific TCR beta clonotypes. CMV carriers having the relevant HLA were flagged by cumulative public TCR beta family frequency.

Germline-derived CDR1 and CDR2 are SGHTA and FQGNSA. The CDR3 runs 16 residues. V dropped 1 base and J dropped 4; count of bases not matched to a gene: 4. Sequencing input: PBMCs. The chain employs TRBV7-2 and TRBJ2-6, with TRBD2 matching 7 bases. This sequence originates from a human donor in good health (CMV status not recorded). Some clones in this sample may be carry-over from other donors' samples. The CDR3 loop reads CASSLGGGEGANVLTF. The CDR3 DNA is TGTGCCAGCAGCTTAGGGGGGGGGGAGGGGGCCAACGTCCTGACTTTC.